This is a list of T cell receptor beta chains from one sample in a study of early T cells in non-severe SARS-CoV-2 infection. MiXCR was run by TCRdb on the 5' RACE reads, yielding one entry per CDR3 protein. The sample includes roughly 110,000 distinct CDR3 sequences, over 8.5% of them seen just once. The sample comprised whole blood. Receptors originate from an adult who was a healthcare worker with PCR-confirmed SARS-CoV-2 infection or an uninfected control (not recorded which). The CDR3 runs from the conserved cysteine through the conserved F or W. The order of the fields is J gene, clone size, V gene, D gene, CDR3 DNA, CDR3 protein. The D gene is left open where the match is weak. Size is stated for part of the rows, as once, few or many counts, or as a class when the clone is expanded.

J: TRBJ2-2; size: NA; V: TRBV7-2; D: TRBD1; DNA: TGTGCCAGCAGCTCGTTCCGGGACAGGGGCCCCGGGGAGCTGTTTTTT; CDR3: CASSSFRDRGPGELFF
J: TRBJ2-7; size: few; V: TRBV12-3/TRBV12-4; D: TRBD1; DNA: TGTGCCAGCAGTTTAGGACAGGGATCCTACGAGCAGTACTTC; CDR3: CASSLGQGSYEQYF
J: TRBJ2-1; size: many; V: TRBV7-7; D: TRBD2; DNA: TGTGCCAGCAGCCCAAGAGGCGGGAGTATCCATGAGCAGTTCTTC; CDR3: CASSPRGGSIHEQFF
J: TRBJ2-1; size: NA; V: TRBV25-1; D: NA; DNA: TGTGCCAGCAGTGATGTTATGAGAACAGAGCAGTTCTTC; CDR3: CASSDVMRTEQFF
J: TRBJ2-1; size: many; V: TRBV7-9; D: NA; DNA: TGTGCCAGCAGCTTAGCGAACAGGGGAGGAGATGAGCAGTTCTTC; CDR3: CASSLANRGGDEQFF
J: TRBJ2-2; size: NA; V: TRBV7-9; D: NA; DNA: TGTGCCAGCAGTTTTAATCCCGGGGAGCTGTTTTTT; CDR3: CASSFNPGELFF
J: TRBJ2-1; size: NA; V: TRBV20-1; D: TRBD2; DNA: TGCAGTGGGGTTAGCGGGTACAATGAGCAGTTCTTC; CDR3: CSGVSGYNEQFF
J: TRBJ1-4; size: many; V: TRBV4-3; D: TRBD1; DNA: TGCGCCAGCAGCCCCCCGGGACAGAGGGGAGAAAAACTGTTTTTT; CDR3: CASSPPGQRGEKLFF
J: TRBJ2-4; size: NA; V: TRBV24-1; D: TRBD1; DNA: TGTGCCACCGGAGAGTCAGGGGGTCAAAACATTCAGTACTTC; CDR3: CATGESGGQNIQYF
J: TRBJ1-3; size: few; V: TRBV10-2; D: NA; DNA: TGCGCCAGCACGATGGCAGGTCTACACACCATATATTTT; CDR3: CASTMAGLHTIYF
J: TRBJ2-2; size: many; V: TRBV9; D: NA; DNA: TGTGCCAGCAGCGTATCTGGGGCGGCCTACACCGGGGAGCTGTTTTTT; CDR3: CASSVSGAAYTGELFF
J: TRBJ1-1; size: few; V: TRBV9; D: NA; DNA: TGTGCCAGCAGCGCCGACTGGGGTGAAGCTTTCTTT; CDR3: CASSADWGEAFF
J: TRBJ1-1; size: many; V: TRBV28; D: NA; DNA: TGTGCCAGCGATTCCAGAGGGGGCACTGAAGCTTTCTTT; CDR3: CASDSRGGTEAFF
J: TRBJ2-7; size: NA; V: TRBV5-4; D: NA; DNA: TGTGCCAGCAGCTCCCAGAGCGGATCCTACACCTACGAGCAGTACTTC; CDR3: CASSSQSGSYTYEQYF
J: TRBJ2-2; size: few; V: TRBV9; D: NA; DNA: TGTGCCAGCCGGATCTCGGCTAACACCGGGGAGCTGTTTTTT; CDR3: CASRISANTGELFF
J: TRBJ1-1; size: few; V: TRBV12-3/TRBV12-4; D: NA; DNA: TGTGCCAGCAGAATAGGGACGGAGGGAGCTTTCTTT; CDR3: CASRIGTEGAFF
J: TRBJ2-2; size: few; V: TRBV4-3; D: NA; DNA: TGCGCCAGCAGCCAAGATGCCCCGGGGGGCCAAACCGGGGAGCTGTTTTTT; CDR3: CASSQDAPGGQTGELFF
J: TRBJ1-1; size: NA; V: TRBV5-6; D: NA; DNA: TGTGCCAGCAGCTTGGCGGGAGGGGCGATGGCTGAAGCTTTCTTT; CDR3: CASSLAGGAMAEAFF
J: TRBJ2-1; size: many; V: TRBV30; D: NA; DNA: TGTGCCTGGAGTTCGGGGACGGACTACAATGAGCAGTTCTTC; CDR3: CAWSSGTDYNEQFF
J: TRBJ2-7; size: few; V: TRBV5-6; D: NA; DNA: TGTGCCAGCAGCTCCACCGCAGGGTACTCCGAGCAGTACTTC; CDR3: CASSSTAGYSEQYF
J: TRBJ2-5; size: few; V: TRBV11-2; D: TRBD2; DNA: TGTGCCAGCAGCTTACTGGCTAGCGGGCCGATAGTGACCCAGTACTTC; CDR3: CASSLLASGPIVTQYF
J: TRBJ1-2; size: NA; V: TRBV10-3; D: NA; DNA: TGTGCCATCAGTGAGTCTGGGGGATCTAACTATGGCTACACCTTC; CDR3: CAISESGGSNYGYTF
J: TRBJ2-7; size: NA; V: TRBV18; D: TRBD1; DNA: TGTGCCAGCTCCCAGGACAGGTCCTCCTACGAGCAGTACTTC; CDR3: CASSQDRSSYEQYF
J: TRBJ2-3; size: few; V: TRBV7-2; D: TRBD2; DNA: TGTGCCAGCAGCTTAGTTTCGGCTAGCGGGTTCCCGGATACGCAGTATTTT; CDR3: CASSLVSASGFPDTQYF
J: TRBJ2-7; size: NA; V: TRBV18; D: TRBD1; DNA: TGTGCCAGCTCACCAGGGACAGGGGAAGACTACGAGCAGTACTTC; CDR3: CASSPGTGEDYEQYF
J: TRBJ2-1; size: many; V: TRBV10-2; D: NA; DNA: TGCGCCAGCAAGCTGCCTAGGATCAATGAGCAGTTCTTC; CDR3: CASKLPRINEQFF
J: TRBJ2-7; size: NA; V: TRBV28; D: NA; DNA: TGTGCCAGCAGTTACCCCGGGGAGCAGTACTTC; CDR3: CASSYPGEQYF
J: TRBJ1-2; size: many; V: TRBV28; D: NA; DNA: TGTGCCAGCGCCGCAGGTGGCGTCTGGTACACCTTC; CDR3: CASAAGGVWYTF
J: TRBJ2-3; size: NA; V: TRBV6-1; D: NA; DNA: TGTACCAGCAGTTTTGGGACCCGCGTTGGAGCTAGCACAGATACGCAGTATTTT; CDR3: CTSSFGTRVGASTDTQYF
J: TRBJ1-5; size: few; V: TRBV15; D: NA; DNA: TGTGCCACCAGCAGGCAGACTGTTCGTCAGCCCCAGCATTTT; CDR3: CATSRQTVRQPQHF
J: TRBJ2-2; size: few; V: TRBV29-1; D: TRBD2; DNA: TGCAGCGGGAGCCTAGCGGGAGAAGCCGGGGAGCTGTTTTTT; CDR3: CSGSLAGEAGELFF
J: TRBJ2-7; size: many; V: TRBV20-1; D: TRBD2; DNA: TGCAGTGTTGCAGCGGGAGGCATCGGGGGGGAGCAGTACTTC; CDR3: CSVAAGGIGGEQYF
J: TRBJ1-1; size: NA; V: TRBV20-1; D: NA; DNA: TGCAGTGCTAGAGATGTCGAGAAAGCTTTCTTT; CDR3: CSARDVEKAFF
J: TRBJ2-5; size: few; V: TRBV6-2/TRBV6-3; D: NA; DNA: TGTGCCAGCAGTTACTACCTGGACGGATTCGAGACCCAGTACTTC; CDR3: CASSYYLDGFETQYF
J: TRBJ1-5; size: many; V: TRBV7-9; D: NA; DNA: TGTGCCAGCAGCTTAGCGGGATGGGAGCCCCAGCATTTT; CDR3: CASSLAGWEPQHF
J: TRBJ2-5; size: many; V: TRBV7-9; D: NA; DNA: TGTGCCAGCAGCTACGACAGAAGCCAAGAGACCCAGTACTTC; CDR3: CASSYDRSQETQYF
J: TRBJ1-5; size: few; V: TRBV7-2; D: NA; DNA: TGTGCCAGCAGCTCAGTCTCGAGGGAGAGACAGCCCCAGCATTTT; CDR3: CASSSVSRERQPQHF
J: TRBJ2-7; size: few; V: TRBV28; D: TRBD2; DNA: TGTGCCAGCGGACTAGGGAGCTCCTACGAGCAGTACTTC; CDR3: CASGLGSSYEQYF
J: TRBJ2-3; size: few; V: TRBV28; D: NA; DNA: TGTGCCAGCAGTTTTGGGAAAGGGTCATATACAGATACGCAGTATTTT; CDR3: CASSFGKGSYTDTQYF
J: TRBJ1-4; size: NA; V: TRBV7-9; D: NA; DNA: TGTGCCAGCAGCTCCGGGGTATATGTAGCAGGGGAAGAAAAACTGTTTTTT; CDR3: CASSSGVYVAGEEKLFF
J: TRBJ2-1; size: NA; V: TRBV20-1; D: NA; DNA: TGCAGTGCTAGAGATTCTGGCCGCCACAATGAGCAGTTCTTC; CDR3: CSARDSGRHNEQFF
J: TRBJ2-5; size: NA; V: TRBV7-9; D: NA; DNA: TGTGCCAGCAGCTTAGACGGGAGCGAGACCCAGTACTTC; CDR3: CASSLDGSETQYF
J: TRBJ2-5; size: few; V: TRBV5-1; D: NA; DNA: TGCGCCAGCAGCCGGGACTTGAAAGAGACCCAGTACTTC; CDR3: CASSRDLKETQYF